This T cell receptor beta chain emerged from a study of graft-versus-host responses after intestinal transplantation. On the study more broadly: Transplants were multivisceral, liver-intestinal, or isolated intestinal. Each recipient received anti-thymocyte globulin induction, then tacrolimus and steroids for 3 to 4 years.

Study observations and caveats: GvH clones surfaced in recipient marrow, some emerging earlier in ileum or blood. Allografts of one patient group, those with graft-donor T cell macrochimerism, had high graft-versus-host to host-versus-graft clonal ratios.

The CDR3 contains 14 residues. Trimming removed 7 bases at V and 2 bases at J, with 14 bases between. Germline V gene lookup returns CDR1 LNHDA and CDR2 SQIVND (reference sequence). Worth noting for this clone: The antigen is undetermined.

TCRdb keeps only in-frame clones here, not all; method: immunoSEQ multiplex PCR. The table lists about 29,000 clones, around 92% of them singletons. The chain has TRBV19 and TRBJ1-2; possibly TRBD1 for D (6 bases). This sequence was found in a human patient who received an intestinal transplant, so some T cells may come from the graft donor. The sample consisted of PBMCs, taken about 70 days after intestinal transplant. The CDR3 loop reads CASTGGLHNYGYTF. CDR3 coding DNA: TGTGCCAGTACGGGGGGCCTACACAACTATGGCTACACCTTC.